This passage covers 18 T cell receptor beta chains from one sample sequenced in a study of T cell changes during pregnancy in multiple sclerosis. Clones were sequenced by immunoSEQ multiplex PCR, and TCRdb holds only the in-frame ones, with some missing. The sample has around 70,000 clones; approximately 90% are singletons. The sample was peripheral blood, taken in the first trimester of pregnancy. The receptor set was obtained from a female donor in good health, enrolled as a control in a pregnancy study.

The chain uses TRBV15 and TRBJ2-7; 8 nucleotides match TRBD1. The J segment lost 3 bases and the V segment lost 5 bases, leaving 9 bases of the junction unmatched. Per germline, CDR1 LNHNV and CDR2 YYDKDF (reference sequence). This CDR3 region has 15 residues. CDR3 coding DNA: TGTGCCACCAGCGAACGGACAGGGACCTTCTACGAGCAGTACTTC. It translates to CATSERTGTFYEQYF.

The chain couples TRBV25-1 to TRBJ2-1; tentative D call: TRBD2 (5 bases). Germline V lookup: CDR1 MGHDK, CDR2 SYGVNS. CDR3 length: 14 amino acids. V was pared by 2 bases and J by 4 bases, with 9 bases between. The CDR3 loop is CASSEQLGYNEQFF. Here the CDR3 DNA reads TGTGCCAGCAGTGAACAACTAGGGTACAATGAGCAGTTCTTC.

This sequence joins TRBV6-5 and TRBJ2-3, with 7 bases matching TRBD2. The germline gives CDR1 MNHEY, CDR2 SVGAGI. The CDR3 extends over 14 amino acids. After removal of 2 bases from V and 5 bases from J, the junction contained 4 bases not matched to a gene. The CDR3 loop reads CASSYNPSGDTQYF. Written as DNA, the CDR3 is TGTGCCAGCAGTTACAATCCTAGCGGAGATACGCAGTATTTT.

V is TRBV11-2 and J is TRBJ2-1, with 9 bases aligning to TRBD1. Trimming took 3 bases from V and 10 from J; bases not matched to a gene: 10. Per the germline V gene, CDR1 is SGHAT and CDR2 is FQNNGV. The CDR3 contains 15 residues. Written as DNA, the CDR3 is TGTGCCAGCAGCTTGCTACAGGGGGCCGTATCAGAGCAGTTCTTC. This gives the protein CASSLLQGAVSEQFF.

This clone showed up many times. CDR3 loop: CASNPPYTDTQYF. The CDR3 DNA is TGTGCCAGCAACCCACCCTACACAGATACGCAGTATTTT. V gene TRBV2 combines with J gene TRBJ2-3, with D unclear. Germline CDR1 is SNHLY and CDR2 is FYNNEI. V lost 7 bases, J lost 2 bases, and 10 bases lay in between. The CDR3 runs 13 residues.

As DNA, the CDR3 is TGCGCCAGCAGCAACGGGACTAGCGGCTCCTACGAGCAGTACTTC. Residues: CASSNGTSGSYEQYF. J is TRBJ2-7 and V is TRBV5-1; TRBD2 matches at 11 bases. V lost 4 bases, J lost 0 bases, and 3 bases stayed unmatched. This CDR3 region has 15 residues. The germline CDR1 and CDR2 sequences are SGHRS and YFSETQ. Supplemented by reference TRBV5-1 and TRBJ2-7, the full variable domain reads KAGVTQTPRYLIKTRGQQVTLSCSPISGHRSVSWYQQTPGQGLQFLFEYFSETQRNKGNFPGRFSGRQFSNSRSEMNVSTLELGDSALYLCASSNGTSGSYEQYFGPGTRLTVT.

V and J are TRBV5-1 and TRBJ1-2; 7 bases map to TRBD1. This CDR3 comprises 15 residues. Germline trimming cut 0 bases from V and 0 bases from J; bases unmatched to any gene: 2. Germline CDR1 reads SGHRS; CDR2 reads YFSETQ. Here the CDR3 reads CASSLVQGANYGYTF. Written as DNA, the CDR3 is TGCGCCAGCAGCTTGGTTCAGGGGGCTAACTATGGCTACACCTTC. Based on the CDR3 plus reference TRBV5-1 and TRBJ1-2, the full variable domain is KAGVTQTPRYLIKTRGQQVTLSCSPISGHRSVSWYQQTPGQGLQFLFEYFSETQRNKGNFPGRFSGRQFSNSRSEMNVSTLELGDSALYLCASSLVQGANYGYTFGSGTRLTVV.

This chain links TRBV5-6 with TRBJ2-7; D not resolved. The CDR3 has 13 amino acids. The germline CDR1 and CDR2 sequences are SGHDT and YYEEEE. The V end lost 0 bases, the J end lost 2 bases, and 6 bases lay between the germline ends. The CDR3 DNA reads TGTGCCAGCAGCTTGGTCAGAACCTACGAGCAGTACTTC. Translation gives CASSLVRTYEQYF. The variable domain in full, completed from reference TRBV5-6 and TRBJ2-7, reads DAGVTQSPTHLIKTRGQQVTLRCSPKSGHDTVSWYQQALGQGPQFIFQYYEEEERQRGNFPDRFSGHQFPNYSSELNVNALLLGDSALYLCASSLVRTYEQYFGPGTRLTVT.

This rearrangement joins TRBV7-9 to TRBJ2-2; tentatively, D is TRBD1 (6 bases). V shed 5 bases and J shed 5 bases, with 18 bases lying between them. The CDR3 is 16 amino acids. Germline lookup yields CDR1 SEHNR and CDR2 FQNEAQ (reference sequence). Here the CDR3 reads CASSRFRDKETGELFF. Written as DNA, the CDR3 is TGTGCCAGCAGCCGATTCCGGGACAAAGAGACCGGGGAGCTGTTTTTT. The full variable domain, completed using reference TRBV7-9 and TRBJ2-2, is DTGVSQNPRHKITKRGQNVTFRCDPISEHNRLYWYRQTLGQGPEFLTYFQNEAQLEKSRLLSDRFSAERPKGSFSTLEIQRTEQGDSAMYLCASSRFRDKETGELFFGEGSRLTVL.

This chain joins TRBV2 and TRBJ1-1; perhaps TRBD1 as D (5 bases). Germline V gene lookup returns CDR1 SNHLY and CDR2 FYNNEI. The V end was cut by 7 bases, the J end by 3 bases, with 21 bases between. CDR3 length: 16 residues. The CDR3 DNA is TGTGCCAGCATTATGGGGCATCGTTTTTGGGACACTGAAGCTTTCTTT. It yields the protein CASIMGHRFWDTEAFF.

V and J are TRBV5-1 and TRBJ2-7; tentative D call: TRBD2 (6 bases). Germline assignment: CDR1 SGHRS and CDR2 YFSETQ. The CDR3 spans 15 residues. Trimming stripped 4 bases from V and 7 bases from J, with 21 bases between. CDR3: CASSPGSPSSGEQYF. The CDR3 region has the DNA TGCGCCAGCAGCCCCGGGAGTCCCTCCTCGGGGGAGCAGTACTTC. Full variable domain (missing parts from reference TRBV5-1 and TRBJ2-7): KAGVTQTPRYLIKTRGQQVTLSCSPISGHRSVSWYQQTPGQGLQFLFEYFSETQRNKGNFPGRFSGRQFSNSRSEMNVSTLELGDSALYLCASSPGSPSSGEQYFGPGTRLTVT.

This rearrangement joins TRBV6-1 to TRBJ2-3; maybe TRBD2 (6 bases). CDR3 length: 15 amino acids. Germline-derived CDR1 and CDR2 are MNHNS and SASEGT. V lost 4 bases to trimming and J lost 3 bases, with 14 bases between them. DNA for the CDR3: TGTGCCAGCAGTGTTCGGGGGACCCCAACAGATACGCAGTATTTT. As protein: CASSVRGTPTDTQYF.

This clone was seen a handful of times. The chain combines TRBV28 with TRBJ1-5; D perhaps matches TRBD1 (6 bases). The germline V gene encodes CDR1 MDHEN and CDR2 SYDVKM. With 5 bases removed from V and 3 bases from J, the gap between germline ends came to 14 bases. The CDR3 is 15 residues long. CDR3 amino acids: CASSPSQGTNQPQHF. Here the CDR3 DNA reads TGTGCCAGCAGTCCCTCCCAGGGGACCAATCAGCCCCAGCATTTT.

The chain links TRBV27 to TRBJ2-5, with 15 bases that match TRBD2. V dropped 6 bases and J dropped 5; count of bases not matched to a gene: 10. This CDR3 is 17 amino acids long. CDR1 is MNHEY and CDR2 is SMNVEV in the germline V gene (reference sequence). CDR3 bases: TGTGCCAGCAGACCCGGACTAGCGGGAGGGCCGGTCGAGACCCAGTACTTC. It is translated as CASRPGLAGGPVETQYF.

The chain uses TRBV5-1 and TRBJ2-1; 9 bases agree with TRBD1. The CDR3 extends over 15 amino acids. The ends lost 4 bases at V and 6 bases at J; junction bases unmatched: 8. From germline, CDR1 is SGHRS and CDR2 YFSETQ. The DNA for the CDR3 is TGCGCCAGCAGCCAAGGGACAGGGTGGGGCAATGAGCAGTTCTTC. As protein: CASSQGTGWGNEQFF.

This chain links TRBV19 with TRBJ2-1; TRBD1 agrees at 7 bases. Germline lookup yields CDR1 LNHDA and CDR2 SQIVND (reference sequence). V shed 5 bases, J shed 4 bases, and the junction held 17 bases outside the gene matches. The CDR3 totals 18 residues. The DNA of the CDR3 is TGTGCCAGTAGTCGCCCTTCGGGACAGCGATTTCAATACAATGAGCAGTTCTTC. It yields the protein CASSRPSGQRFQYNEQFF.

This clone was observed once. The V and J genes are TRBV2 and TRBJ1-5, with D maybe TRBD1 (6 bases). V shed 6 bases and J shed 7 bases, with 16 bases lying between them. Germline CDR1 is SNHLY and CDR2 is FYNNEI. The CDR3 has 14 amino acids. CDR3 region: CASRRQEKGQPQHF. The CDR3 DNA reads TGTGCCAGCAGAAGACAGGAGAAGGGCCAGCCCCAGCATTTT.

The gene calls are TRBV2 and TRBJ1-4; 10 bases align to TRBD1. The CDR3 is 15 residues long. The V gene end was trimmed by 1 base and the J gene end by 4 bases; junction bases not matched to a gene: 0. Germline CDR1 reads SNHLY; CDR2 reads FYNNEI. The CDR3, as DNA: TGTGCCAGCAGTGAAGGGACAGGGGGTAATGAAAAACTGTTTTTT. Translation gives CASSEGTGGNEKLFF.